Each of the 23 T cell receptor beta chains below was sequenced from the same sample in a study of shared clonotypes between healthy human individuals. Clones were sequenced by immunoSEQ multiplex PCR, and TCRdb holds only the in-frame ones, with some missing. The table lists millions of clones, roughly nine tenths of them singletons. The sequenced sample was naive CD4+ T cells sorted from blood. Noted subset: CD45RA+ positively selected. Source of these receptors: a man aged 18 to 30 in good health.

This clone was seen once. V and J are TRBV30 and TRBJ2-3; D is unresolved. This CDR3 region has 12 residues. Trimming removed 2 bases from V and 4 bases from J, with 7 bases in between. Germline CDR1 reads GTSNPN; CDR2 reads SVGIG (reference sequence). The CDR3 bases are TGTGCCTGGAGTCCCTTAGCAGATACGCAGTATTTT. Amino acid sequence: CAWSPLADTQYF. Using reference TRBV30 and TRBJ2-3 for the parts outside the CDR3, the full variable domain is SQTIHQWPATLVQPVGSPLSLECTVEGTSNPNLYWYRQAAGRGLQLLFYSVGIGQISSEVPQNLSASRPQDRQFILSSKKLLLSDSGFYLCAWSPLADTQYFGPGTRLTVL.

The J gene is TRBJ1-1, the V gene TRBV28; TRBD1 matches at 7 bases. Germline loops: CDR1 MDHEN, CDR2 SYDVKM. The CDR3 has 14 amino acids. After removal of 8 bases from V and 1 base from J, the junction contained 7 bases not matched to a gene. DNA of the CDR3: TGTGCCAGCGGGATATACAGGGGGAACACTGAAGCTTTCTTT. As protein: CASGIYRGNTEAFF.

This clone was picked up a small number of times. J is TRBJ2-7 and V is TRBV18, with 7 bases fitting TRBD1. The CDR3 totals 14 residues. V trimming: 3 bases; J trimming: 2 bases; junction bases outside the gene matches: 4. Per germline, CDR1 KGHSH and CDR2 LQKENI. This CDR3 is CASSPTTGTYEQYF. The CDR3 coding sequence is TGTGCCAGCTCACCGACGACAGGGACCTACGAGCAGTACTTC.

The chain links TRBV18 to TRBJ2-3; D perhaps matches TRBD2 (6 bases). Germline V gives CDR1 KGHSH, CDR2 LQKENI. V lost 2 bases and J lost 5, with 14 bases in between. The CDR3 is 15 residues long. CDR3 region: CASSPYRGNGDTQYF. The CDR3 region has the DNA TGTGCCAGCTCACCATACCGGGGGAATGGAGATACGCAGTATTTT.

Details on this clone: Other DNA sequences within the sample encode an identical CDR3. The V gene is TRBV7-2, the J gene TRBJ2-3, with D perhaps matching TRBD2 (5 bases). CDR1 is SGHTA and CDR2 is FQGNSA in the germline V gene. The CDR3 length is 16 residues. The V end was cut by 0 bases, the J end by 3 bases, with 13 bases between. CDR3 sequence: CASSLARLAGTDTQYF. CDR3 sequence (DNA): TGTGCCAGCAGCTTAGCGCGTCTAGCTGGAACAGATACGCAGTATTTT.

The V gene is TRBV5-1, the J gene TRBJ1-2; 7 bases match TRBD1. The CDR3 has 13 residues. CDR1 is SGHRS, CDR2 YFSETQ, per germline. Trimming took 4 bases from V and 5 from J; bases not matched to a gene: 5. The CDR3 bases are TGCGCCAGCAGCCTACAGGGGTTGTATGGCTACACCTTC. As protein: CASSLQGLYGYTF.

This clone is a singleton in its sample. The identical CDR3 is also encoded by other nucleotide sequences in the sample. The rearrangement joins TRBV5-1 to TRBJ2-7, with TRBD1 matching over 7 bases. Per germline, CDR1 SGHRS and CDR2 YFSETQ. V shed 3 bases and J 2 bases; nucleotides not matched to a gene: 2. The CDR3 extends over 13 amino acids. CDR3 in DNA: TGCGCCAGCAGCTCGGACAGGACCTACGAGCAGTACTTC. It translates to CASSSDRTYEQYF.

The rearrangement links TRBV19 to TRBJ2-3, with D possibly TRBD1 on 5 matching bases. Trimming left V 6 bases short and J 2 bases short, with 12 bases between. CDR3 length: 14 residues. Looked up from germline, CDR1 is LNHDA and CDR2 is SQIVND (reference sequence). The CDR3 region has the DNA TGTGCCAGTAGAAACAGGAAGTTCACAGATACGCAGTATTTT. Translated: CASRNRKFTDTQYF.

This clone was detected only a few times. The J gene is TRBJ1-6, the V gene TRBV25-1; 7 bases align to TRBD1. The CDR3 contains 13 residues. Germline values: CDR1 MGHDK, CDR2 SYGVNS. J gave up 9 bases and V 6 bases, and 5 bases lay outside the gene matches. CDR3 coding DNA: TGTGCCAGCAGAGACAGGGACGGTTCACCCCTCCACTTT. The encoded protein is CASRDRDGSPLHF.

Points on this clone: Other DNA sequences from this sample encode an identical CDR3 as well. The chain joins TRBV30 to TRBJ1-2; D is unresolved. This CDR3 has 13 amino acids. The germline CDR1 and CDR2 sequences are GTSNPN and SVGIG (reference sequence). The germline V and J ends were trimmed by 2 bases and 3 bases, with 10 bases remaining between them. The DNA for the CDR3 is TGTGCCTGGAGTACCGACACTTACTATGGCTACACCTTC. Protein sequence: CAWSTDTYYGYTF.

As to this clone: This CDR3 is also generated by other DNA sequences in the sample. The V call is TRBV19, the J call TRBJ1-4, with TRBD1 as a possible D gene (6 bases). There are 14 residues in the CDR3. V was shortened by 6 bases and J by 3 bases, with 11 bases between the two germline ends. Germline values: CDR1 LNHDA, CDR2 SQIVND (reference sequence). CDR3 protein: CASSTTGANEKLFF. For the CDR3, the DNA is TGTGCCAGTAGCACGACAGGTGCTAATGAAAAACTGTTTTTT.

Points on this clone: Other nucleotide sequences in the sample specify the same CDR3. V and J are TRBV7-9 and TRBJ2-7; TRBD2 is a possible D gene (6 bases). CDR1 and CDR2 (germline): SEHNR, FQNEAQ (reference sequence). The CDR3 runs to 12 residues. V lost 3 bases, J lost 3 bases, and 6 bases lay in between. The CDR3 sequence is CASSFSGYEQYF. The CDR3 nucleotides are TGTGCCAGCAGCTTTAGCGGCTACGAGCAGTACTTC. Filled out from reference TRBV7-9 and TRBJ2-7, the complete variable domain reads DTGVSQNPRHKITKRGQNVTFRCDPISEHNRLYWYRQTLGQGPEFLTYFQNEAQLEKSRLLSDRFSAERPKGSFSTLEIQRTEQGDSAMYLCASSFSGYEQYFGPGTRLTVT.

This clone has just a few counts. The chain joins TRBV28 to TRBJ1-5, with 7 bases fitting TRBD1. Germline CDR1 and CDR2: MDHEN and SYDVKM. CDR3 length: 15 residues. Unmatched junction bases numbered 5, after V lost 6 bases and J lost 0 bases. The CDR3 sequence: CASRTGQLSNQPQHF. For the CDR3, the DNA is TGTGCCAGCAGAACGGGACAGCTTAGCAATCAGCCCCAGCATTTT.

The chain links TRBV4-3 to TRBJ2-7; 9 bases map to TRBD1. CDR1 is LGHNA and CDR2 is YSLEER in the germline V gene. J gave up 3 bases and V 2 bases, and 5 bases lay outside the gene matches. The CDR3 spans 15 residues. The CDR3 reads CASSQIQGAGYEQYF. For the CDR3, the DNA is TGCGCCAGCAGCCAAATACAGGGGGCTGGCTACGAGCAGTACTTC.

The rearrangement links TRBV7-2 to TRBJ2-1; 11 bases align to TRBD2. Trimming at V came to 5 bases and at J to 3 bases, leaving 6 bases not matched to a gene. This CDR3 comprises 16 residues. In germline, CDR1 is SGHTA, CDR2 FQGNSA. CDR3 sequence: CASSPRTSGLYNEQFF. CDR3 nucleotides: TGTGCCAGCAGCCCACGGACTAGCGGGCTCTACAATGAGCAGTTCTTC.

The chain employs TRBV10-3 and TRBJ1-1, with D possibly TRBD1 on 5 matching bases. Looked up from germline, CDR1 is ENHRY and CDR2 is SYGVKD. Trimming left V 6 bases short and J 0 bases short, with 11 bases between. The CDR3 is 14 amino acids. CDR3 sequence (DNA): TGTGCCATCAGCCAACAGGCCATGAACACTGAAGCTTTCTTT. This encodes CAISQQAMNTEAFF.

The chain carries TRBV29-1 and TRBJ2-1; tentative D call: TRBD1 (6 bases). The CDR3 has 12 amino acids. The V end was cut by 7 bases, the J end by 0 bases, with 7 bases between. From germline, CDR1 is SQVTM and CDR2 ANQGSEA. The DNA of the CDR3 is TGCAGCGCAGGGGCCTCCTACAATGAGCAGTTCTTC. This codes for CSAGASYNEQFF.

Written as DNA, the CDR3 is TGCGCCAGCAGCCGGACGACGGAGGTGGGTGAGCAGTTCTTC. It is translated as CASSRTTEVGEQFF. This chain links TRBV5-1 with TRBJ2-1, with TRBD2 as a possible D gene (5 bases). Trimming took 4 bases from V and 9 from J, leaving 17 bases between them. The CDR3 consists of 14 residues. Germline V gives CDR1 SGHRS, CDR2 YFSETQ.

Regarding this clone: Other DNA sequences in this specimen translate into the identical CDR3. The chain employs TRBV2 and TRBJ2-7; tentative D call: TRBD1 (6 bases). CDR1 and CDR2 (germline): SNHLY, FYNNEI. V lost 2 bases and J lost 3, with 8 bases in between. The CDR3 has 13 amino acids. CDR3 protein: CASSETGRYEQYF. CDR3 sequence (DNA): TGTGCCAGCAGTGAAACAGGGCGCTACGAGCAGTACTTC.

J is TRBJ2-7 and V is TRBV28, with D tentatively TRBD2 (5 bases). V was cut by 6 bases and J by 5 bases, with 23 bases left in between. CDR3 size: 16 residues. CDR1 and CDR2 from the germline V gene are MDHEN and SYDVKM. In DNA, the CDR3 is TGTGCCAGCAGCCGATCGTGGGCAGGAGGACGGGACGAGCAGTACTTC. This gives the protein CASSRSWAGGRDEQYF.

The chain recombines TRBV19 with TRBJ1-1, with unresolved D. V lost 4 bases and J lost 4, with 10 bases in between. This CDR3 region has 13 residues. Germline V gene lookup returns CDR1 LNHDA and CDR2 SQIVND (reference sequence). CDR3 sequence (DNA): TGTGCCAGTAGTAAGGCTATGAGCACTGAAGCTTTCTTT. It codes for CASSKAMSTEAFF.

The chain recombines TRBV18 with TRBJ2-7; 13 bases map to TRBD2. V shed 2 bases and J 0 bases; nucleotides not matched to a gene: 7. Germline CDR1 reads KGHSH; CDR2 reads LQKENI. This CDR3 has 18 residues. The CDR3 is CASSPVLAGGTHSYEQYF. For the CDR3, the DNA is TGTGCCAGCTCACCAGTACTAGCGGGAGGGACCCACTCCTACGAGCAGTACTTC.

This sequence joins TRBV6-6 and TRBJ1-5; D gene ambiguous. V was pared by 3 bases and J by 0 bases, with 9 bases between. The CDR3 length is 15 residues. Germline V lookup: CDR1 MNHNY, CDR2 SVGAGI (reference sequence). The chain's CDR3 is CASSYTDDSNQPQHF. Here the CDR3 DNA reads TGTGCCAGCAGTTATACAGACGATAGCAATCAGCCCCAGCATTTT.